This T cell receptor (beta chain) derives from a study of post-analysis software for immune sequencing data. Study in general: Relapsing-remitting, secondary progressive and progressive-relapsing forms of multiple sclerosis all featured among disease courses.

Built from TCR beta cDNA, the libraries had unique molecular identifiers in them. TCRdb re-derived calls from the PCR reads in MiXCR, one entry per CDR3 protein. The data hold 750,000 to 950,000 distinct CDR3 sequences, with approximately 57% observed a single time. The CDR3 has 13 residues. Looked up from germline, CDR1 is SGHVS and CDR2 is FNYEAQ. With 2 bases removed from V and 8 bases from J, the gap between germline ends came to 10 bases. Turning to this clonotype: Antigen: not known.

Study-wide results and caveats: When compared against controls, multiple sclerosis patients showed significantly lower normalized Chao1 diversity. TRBV5-6, TRBV5-1 and TRBV20-1 were among roughly five TRBV segments more frequent in patients than controls. Strong co-clustering by F measure was evident for samples that had been prepared in the same batch.

Sequencing used blood. This sequence joins TRBV7-6 and TRBJ2-1; D unresolved. The receptor was derived from a girl aged 5 to 17 with multiple sclerosis. The chain's CDR3 is CASSLKSSHEQFF. The CDR3 region has the DNA TGTGCCAGCAGCTTAAAAAGCTCCCATGAGCAGTTCTTC.